The rows below give T cell receptor beta chains drawn from one sample of a study of neoadjuvant anti-PD-1 for oral cavity cancer. Clones were read by immunoSEQ multiplex PCR, and TCRdb kept only the in-frame ones, dropping some. The top ten hold roughly 6.3% of the sample, which has approximately 7,800 clones, over 50% seen once. The sequences come from tumor tissue, collected before nivolumab (anti-PD-1) treatment. These receptor sequences come from a person aged 35 to 85 with oral cavity squamous cell carcinoma. Both conserved end residues are part of each CDR3. Each record gives: CDR3 length, D gene, V gene, clone size, J gene, CDR3 DNA, CDR3 protein. The D gene is left open where the match is weak. Clone size is not always given. Where it is, it says once, few, many or a class for expanded clones.

length: 14; D: TRBD1; V: TRBV6-6; size: NA; J: TRBJ1-5; DNA: TGTGCCAGCAGTGATGGACAGGGGAGGCAGCCCCAGCATTTT; CDR3: CASSDGQGRQPQHF
length: 16; D: NA; V: TRBV9; size: medium-sized; J: TRBJ2-2; DNA: TGTGCCAGCAGCGTATTCGGGGGCGCGAACACCGGGGAGCTGTTTTTT; CDR3: CASSVFGGANTGELFF
length: 14; D: NA; V: TRBV7-6; size: NA; J: TRBJ1-1; DNA: TGTGCCAGCACCCTTTCGGGTCAAAACACTGAAGCTTTCTTT; CDR3: CASTLSGQNTEAFF
length: 14; D: TRBD1; V: TRBV6-1; size: NA; J: TRBJ1-6; DNA: TGTGCCAGCAGTCGGGACAGGGTTGATTCACCCCTCCACTTT; CDR3: CASSRDRVDSPLHF
length: 14; D: NA; V: TRBV7-9; size: NA; J: TRBJ2-1; DNA: TGTGCCAGCAGCTCCGGGGGCTTCTACAATGAGCAGTTCTTC; CDR3: CASSSGGFYNEQFF
length: 19; D: NA; V: TRBV28; size: NA; J: TRBJ1-6; DNA: TGTGCCAGCAGTGGGCCGGGGGAGCGTCAGAGCTCCTATAATTCACCCCTCCACTTT; CDR3: CASSGPGERQSSYNSPLHF
length: 14; D: TRBD1; V: TRBV5-6; size: NA; J: TRBJ2-5; DNA: TGTGCCAGCAGCTTGGCAGGACAGGTTGGGACCCAGTACTTC; CDR3: CASSLAGQVGTQYF
length: 15; D: TRBD2; V: TRBV11-2; size: NA; J: TRBJ2-7; DNA: TGTGCCAGCAGCCCAAATCGGGGGGTCACCGGTTCGCAGTACTTC; CDR3: CASSPNRGVTGSQYF
length: 12; D: NA; V: TRBV11-2; size: NA; J: TRBJ2-1; DNA: TGTGCCAGCAGCCCCAACCGCAATGAGCAGTTCTTC; CDR3: CASSPNRNEQFF
length: 17; D: NA; V: TRBV11-3; size: few; J: TRBJ2-1; DNA: TGTGCCAGCAGCCCAAGGCATTCGGGCGCGGGCTACAATGAGCAGTTCTTC; CDR3: CASSPRHSGAGYNEQFF
length: 15; D: TRBD2; V: TRBV2; size: NA; J: TRBJ2-1; DNA: TGTGCCAGCAGTGAGCGGGAGGGCAGTTTAAATGAGCAGTTCTTC; CDR3: CASSEREGSLNEQFF
length: 15; D: TRBD1; V: TRBV6-1; size: NA; J: TRBJ1-1; DNA: TGTGCCAGCAGTTTACGACAGGGGGCAAACACTGAAGCTTTCTTT; CDR3: CASSLRQGANTEAFF
length: 10; D: NA; V: TRBV6-6; size: few; J: TRBJ1-4; DNA: TGTGCCAGCAGTCACGAAAAACTGTTTTTT; CDR3: CASSHEKLFF
length: 16; D: NA; V: TRBV2; size: NA; J: TRBJ1-3; DNA: TGTGCCAGCAGTGGTTCAGCAGGGTTCTCTGGAAACACCATATATTTT; CDR3: CASSGSAGFSGNTIYF
length: 12; D: NA; V: TRBV28; size: NA; J: TRBJ2-3; DNA: TGTGCCAGCAGGGGTAACACAGATACGCAGTATTTT; CDR3: CASRGNTDTQYF
length: 13; D: NA; V: TRBV6-6; size: NA; J: TRBJ1-1; DNA: TGTGCCAGCAGTTACTCGGGAGGCACTGAAGCTTTCTTT; CDR3: CASSYSGGTEAFF
length: 15; D: NA; V: TRBV29-1; size: NA; J: TRBJ2-3; DNA: TGCAGCGTAAACCTAGGGGGTTTGGGCACAGATACGCAGTATTTT; CDR3: CSVNLGGLGTDTQYF
length: 13; D: NA; V: TRBV6-5; size: NA; J: TRBJ1-2; DNA: TGTGCCAGCAGTTCAGGGATTTTCTATGGCTACACCTTC; CDR3: CASSSGIFYGYTF
length: 15; D: NA; V: TRBV14; size: NA; J: TRBJ2-1; DNA: NA; CDR3: CASSQVGSGSRRKFF
length: 14; D: TRBD1; V: TRBV2; size: NA; J: TRBJ1-5; DNA: TGTGCCAGCACCTCCGGACAGGGCAGCCAGCCCCAGCATTTT; CDR3: CASTSGQGSQPQHF
length: 14; D: NA; V: TRBV28; size: once; J: TRBJ1-4; DNA: TGTGCCAGCAGTTTCAGGGGATCCTCCGAAAAACTGTTTTTT; CDR3: CASSFRGSSEKLFF
length: 14; D: NA; V: TRBV5-1; size: NA; J: TRBJ1-3; DNA: TGCGCCAGCCACCCGCAGGGTGGTGGAAACACCATATATTTT; CDR3: CASHPQGGGNTIYF
length: 14; D: NA; V: TRBV18; size: once; J: TRBJ2-2; DNA: TGTGCCAGCTCACCACAATTGGGTGCCGGGGAGCTGTTTTTT; CDR3: CASSPQLGAGELFF
length: 12; D: NA; V: TRBV18; size: NA; J: TRBJ1-5; DNA: TGTGCCAGCTCACGGGGGAGTCAGCCCCAGCATTTT; CDR3: CASSRGSQPQHF
length: 18; D: TRBD1; V: TRBV19; size: few; J: TRBJ1-6; DNA: TGTGCCAGTAGTGGCGAGCGACAGGGGGACTCCCGGGAATCTACCCTCCACTTT; CDR3: CASSGERQGDSRESTLHF
length: 17; D: TRBD1; V: TRBV7-6; size: NA; J: TRBJ2-7; DNA: TGTGCCAGCAGCGAACGTCTGACAGGGGGCGCGTTAGACGAGCAGTACTTC; CDR3: CASSERLTGGALDEQYF
length: 15; D: NA; V: TRBV7-9; size: NA; J: TRBJ2-3; DNA: TGTGCCAGCAGCTTAGCTCCTGGGGGCGGAGATACGCAGTATTTT; CDR3: CASSLAPGGGDTQYF
length: 13; D: TRBD1; V: TRBV6-1; size: NA; J: TRBJ2-1; DNA: TGTGCCAGCGACAGGGGGATGTACAATGAGCAGTTCTTC; CDR3: CASDRGMYNEQFF
length: 14; D: NA; V: TRBV5-1; size: NA; J: TRBJ2-5; DNA: TGCGCCAGCAGCTTGGCAGGGGCCAAGGAGACCCAGTACTTC; CDR3: CASSLAGAKETQYF
length: 15; D: NA; V: TRBV5-6; size: NA; J: TRBJ1-6; DNA: TGTGCCAGCAGCGCCCAAGGGGGGAAAGGCTCACCCCTCCACTTT; CDR3: CASSAQGGKGSPLHF
length: 15; D: NA; V: TRBV9; size: once; J: TRBJ1-1; DNA: TGTGCCAGCAGCGTAGCAGGGCCCCGAGGCACTGAAGCTTTCTTT; CDR3: CASSVAGPRGTEAFF
length: 15; D: TRBD2; V: TRBV4-1; size: NA; J: TRBJ2-3; DNA: TGCGCCAGCCGTAGAACTAGCGCTGGCACAGATACGCAGTATTTT; CDR3: CASRRTSAGTDTQYF
length: 14; D: NA; V: TRBV6-1; size: NA; J: TRBJ2-3; DNA: TGTGCCAGCAGACCCGGGTCCCGTTCGTATACGCAGTATTTT; CDR3: CASRPGSRSYTQYF
length: 15; D: NA; V: TRBV15; size: few; J: TRBJ1-5; DNA: TGTGCCACCAGCAGAGATCAGCTGCGCAATCAGCCCCAGCATTTT; CDR3: CATSRDQLRNQPQHF
length: 16; D: NA; V: TRBV2; size: NA; J: TRBJ2-7; DNA: TGTGCCAGCAGTGAAGGGTCAGGCTACAGGTCGTCAGAGCAGTACTTC; CDR3: CASSEGSGYRSSEQYF